This is a list of T cell receptor beta chains from one sample in a study of blood T cells in healthy people across ages. Using its own MiXCR run on the 5' RACE reads, TCRdb lists one record per CDR3 protein. The sample contains roughly 1,500,000 distinct CDR3 sequences, 42% of which appear only once. Sequencing was carried out using blood. The receptors shown here come from a woman aged 18-29 years in good health. The CDR3 runs from the conserved cysteine through the conserved F or W. The order of the fields is J gene, clone size, V gene, D gene, CDR3 DNA, CDR3 protein. D genes are given only for firm matches. For some rows the clone size is stated as once, few or many, or as a class when expanded; others skip it.

TRBJ1-1	.	TRBV5-5	.	TGTGCCAGCACAGCAGTAACCGGGGGAAACACTGAAGCTTTCTTT	CASTAVTGGNTEAFF
TRBJ2-7	many	TRBV12-3/TRBV12-4	.	TGTGCCAGCAGCCGGATGAATTACGAGCAGTACTTC	CASSRMNYEQYF
TRBJ2-1	.	TRBV12-3/TRBV12-4	.	TGTGCCAGCAGTTTCGTGTCGGGGGGCGGGAATGAGCAGTTCTTC	CASSFVSGGGNEQFF
TRBJ2-3	.	TRBV6-2/TRBV6-3	.	TGTGCCAGCACAAGGGCCTTGGGCACAGATACGCAGTATTTT	CASTRALGTDTQYF
TRBJ1-6	.	TRBV27	TRBD1	TGTGCCAGCAGTCGCACCCCTGACAGGGGGCGATTCTATTCACCCCTCCACTTT	CASSRTPDRGRFYSPLHF
TRBJ2-3	.	TRBV20-1	TRBD2	TGCAGTGCTTATCTAGCGGGGAAGGTCACAGATACGCAGTATTTT	CSAYLAGKVTDTQYF
TRBJ1-2	few	TRBV7-8	TRBD1	TGTGCCAGCAGTTTGGGAGGGGGCGGGAATTATGGCTACACCTTC	CASSLGGGGNYGYTF
TRBJ1-1	.	TRBV5-1	.	TGCGCCAGCAGCTCCCCGGACGGGCAGGCTGAAGCTTTCTTT	CASSSPDGQAEAFF
TRBJ2-1	few	TRBV24-1	TRBD2	TGTGCCACCAGCCGACTAGCGGGGGATAGCGATGAGCAGTTCTTC	CATSRLAGDSDEQFF
TRBJ2-1	.	TRBV27	TRBD1	TGTGCCAGCAGCTCCCCCCAACAGGGGTTAAGGAATGAGCAGTTCTTC	CASSSPQQGLRNEQFF
TRBJ1-2	.	TRBV4-1	TRBD1	TGCGCCAGCAGCCAAGATCGAGGACAGGGGCCCTATGGCTACACCTTC	CASSQDRGQGPYGYTF
TRBJ2-3	few	TRBV27	.	TGTGCCACCAGAACCTATCGAGAGGGGGGCACAGATACGCAGTATTTT	CATRTYREGGTDTQYF
TRBJ2-5	few	TRBV7-9	.	TGTGCCAGCAGCTTACTCCCTTTACAAGAGGAGACCCAGTACTTC	CASSLLPLQEETQYF
TRBJ1-2	once	TRBV11-2	TRBD1	TGTGCCAGCAGCTCTCCCGGGACAGGGTTCTATGGCTACACCTTC	CASSSPGTGFYGYTF
TRBJ1-4	.	TRBV29-1	.	TGCAGCCCCGGGGGGGGGGCGCGAGAAAAACTGTTTTTT	CSPGGGAREKLFF